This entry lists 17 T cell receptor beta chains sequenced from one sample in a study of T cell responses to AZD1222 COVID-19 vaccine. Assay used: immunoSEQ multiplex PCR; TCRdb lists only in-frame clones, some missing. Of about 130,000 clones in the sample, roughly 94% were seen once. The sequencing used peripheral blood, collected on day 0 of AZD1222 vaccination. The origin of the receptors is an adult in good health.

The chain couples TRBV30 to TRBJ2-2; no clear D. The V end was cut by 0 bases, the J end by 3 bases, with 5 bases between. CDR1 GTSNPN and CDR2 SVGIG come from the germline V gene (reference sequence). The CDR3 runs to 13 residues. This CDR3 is CAWSVDYTGELFF. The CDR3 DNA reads TGTGCCTGGAGTGTAGACTACACCGGGGAGCTGTTTTTT.

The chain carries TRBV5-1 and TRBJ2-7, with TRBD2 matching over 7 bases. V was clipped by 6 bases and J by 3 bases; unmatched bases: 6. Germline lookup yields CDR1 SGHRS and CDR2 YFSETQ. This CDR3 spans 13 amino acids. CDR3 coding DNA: TGCGCCAGCACGAGGGGAGGGTTCTACGAGCAGTACTTC. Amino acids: CASTRGGFYEQYF.

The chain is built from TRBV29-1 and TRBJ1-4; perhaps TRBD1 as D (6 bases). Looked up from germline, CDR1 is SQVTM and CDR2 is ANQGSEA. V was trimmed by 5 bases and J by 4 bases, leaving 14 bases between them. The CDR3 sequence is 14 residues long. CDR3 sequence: CSVQTGMGNEKLFF. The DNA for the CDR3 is TGCAGCGTTCAAACAGGGATGGGTAATGAAAAACTGTTTTTT.

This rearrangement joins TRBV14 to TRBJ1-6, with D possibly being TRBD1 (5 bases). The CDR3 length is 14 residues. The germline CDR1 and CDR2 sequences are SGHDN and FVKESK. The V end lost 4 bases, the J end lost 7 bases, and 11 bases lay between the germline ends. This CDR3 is CASSLPAGNSPLHF. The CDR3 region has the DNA TGTGCCAGCAGCCTACCCGCAGGGAATTCACCCCTCCACTTT.

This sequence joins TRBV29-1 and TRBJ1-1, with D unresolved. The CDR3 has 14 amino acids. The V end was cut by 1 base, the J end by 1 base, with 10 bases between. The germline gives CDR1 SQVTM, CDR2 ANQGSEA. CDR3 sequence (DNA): TGCAGCGTTGAAGCCCACACATGGAACACTGAAGCTTTCTTT. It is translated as CSVEAHTWNTEAFF.

CDR3 coding DNA: TGCGCCTCAAGCGGCGCTACGACAGGGCAGGGCGGCTATGGCTACACCTTC. This codes for CASSGATTGQGGYGYTF. The chain uses TRBV10-2 and TRBJ1-2, with TRBD1 matching over 7 bases. CDR1 is WSHSY and CDR2 is SAAADI in the germline V gene. The CDR3 loop spans 17 amino acids. Trimming at V came to 11 bases and at J to 4 bases, leaving 22 bases not matched to a gene.

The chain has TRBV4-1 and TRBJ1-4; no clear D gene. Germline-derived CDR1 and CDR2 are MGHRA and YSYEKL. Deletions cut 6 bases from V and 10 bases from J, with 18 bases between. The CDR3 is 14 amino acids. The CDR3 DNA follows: TGCGCCAGCAGTTCTTCCGCCTTCCCCGGAAAACTGTTTTTT. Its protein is CASSSSAFPGKLFF.

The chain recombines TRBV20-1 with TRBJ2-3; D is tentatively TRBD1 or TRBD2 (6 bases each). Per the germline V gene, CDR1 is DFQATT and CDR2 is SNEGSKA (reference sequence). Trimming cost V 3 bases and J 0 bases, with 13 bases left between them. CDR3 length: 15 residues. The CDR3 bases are TGCAGTGCTAGTTTCCCGGGGGCTAGCACAGATACGCAGTATTTT. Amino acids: CSASFPGASTDTQYF.

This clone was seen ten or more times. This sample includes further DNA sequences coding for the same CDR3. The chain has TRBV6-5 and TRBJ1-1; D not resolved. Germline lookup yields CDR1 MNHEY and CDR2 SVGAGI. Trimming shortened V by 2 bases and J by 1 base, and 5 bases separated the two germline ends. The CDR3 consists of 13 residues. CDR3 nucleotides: TGTGCCAGCAGTTACGGAGGGAACACTGAAGCTTTCTTT. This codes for CASSYGGNTEAFF.

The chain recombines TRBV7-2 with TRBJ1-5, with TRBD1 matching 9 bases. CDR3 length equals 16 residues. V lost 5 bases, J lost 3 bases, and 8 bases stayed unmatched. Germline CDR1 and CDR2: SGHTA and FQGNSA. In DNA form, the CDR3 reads TGTGCCAGCAGCGGCCCGGGACAGGGTTCCAATCAGCCCCAGCATTTT. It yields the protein CASSGPGQGSNQPQHF.

CDR3 loop: CASSMSQGVGQPQHF. In DNA form, the CDR3 reads TGTGCCAGTAGTATGAGCCAGGGGGTCGGTCAGCCCCAGCATTTT. The chain recombines TRBV19 with TRBJ1-5, with 7 bases lining up with TRBD1. Unmatched junction bases numbered 8, after V lost 3 bases and J lost 6 bases. This CDR3 is 15 amino acids long. The germline V gene encodes CDR1 LNHDA and CDR2 SQIVND (reference sequence).

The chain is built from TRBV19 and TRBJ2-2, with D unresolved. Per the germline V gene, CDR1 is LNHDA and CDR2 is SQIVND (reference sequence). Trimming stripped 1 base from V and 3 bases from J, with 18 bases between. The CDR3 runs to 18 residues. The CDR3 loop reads CASSIGMSASRYTGELFF. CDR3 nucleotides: TGTGCCAGTAGTATAGGGATGTCAGCCTCAAGGTACACCGGGGAGCTGTTTTTT.

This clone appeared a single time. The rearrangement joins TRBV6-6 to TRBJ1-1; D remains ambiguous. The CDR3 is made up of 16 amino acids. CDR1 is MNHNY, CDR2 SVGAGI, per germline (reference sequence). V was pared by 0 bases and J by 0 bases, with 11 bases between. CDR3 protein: CASSYSGRGMNTEAFF. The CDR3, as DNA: TGTGCCAGCAGTTACTCAGGGCGAGGAATGAACACTGAAGCTTTCTTT.

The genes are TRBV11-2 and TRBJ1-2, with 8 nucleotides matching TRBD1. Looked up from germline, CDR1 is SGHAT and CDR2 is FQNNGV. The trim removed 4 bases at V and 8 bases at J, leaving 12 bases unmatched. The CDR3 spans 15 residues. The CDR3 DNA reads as TGTGCCAGCAGCTCGCCGGGACAGGAAGTTAAGGGCTACACCTTC. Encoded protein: CASSSPGQEVKGYTF.

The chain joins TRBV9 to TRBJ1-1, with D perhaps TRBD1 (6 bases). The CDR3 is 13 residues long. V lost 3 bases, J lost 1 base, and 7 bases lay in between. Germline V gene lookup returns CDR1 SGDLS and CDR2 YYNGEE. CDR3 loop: CASSARGNTEAFF. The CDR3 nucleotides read TGTGCCAGCAGCGCCAGGGGGAACACTGAAGCTTTCTTT.

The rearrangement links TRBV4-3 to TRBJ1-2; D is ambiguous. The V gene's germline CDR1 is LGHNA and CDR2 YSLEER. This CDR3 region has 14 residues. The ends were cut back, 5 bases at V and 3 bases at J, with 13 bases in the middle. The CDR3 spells CASSLVGTDYGYTF. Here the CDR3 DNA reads TGCGCCAGCAGCTTGGTTGGTACAGACTATGGCTACACCTTC.

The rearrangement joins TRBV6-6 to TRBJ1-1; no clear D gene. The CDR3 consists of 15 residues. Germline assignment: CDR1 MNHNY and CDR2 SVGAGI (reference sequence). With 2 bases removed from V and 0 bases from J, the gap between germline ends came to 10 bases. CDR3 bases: TGTGCCAGCAGTTACGGCAGAGCCATGAACACTGAAGCTTTCTTT. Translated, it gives CASSYGRAMNTEAFF.